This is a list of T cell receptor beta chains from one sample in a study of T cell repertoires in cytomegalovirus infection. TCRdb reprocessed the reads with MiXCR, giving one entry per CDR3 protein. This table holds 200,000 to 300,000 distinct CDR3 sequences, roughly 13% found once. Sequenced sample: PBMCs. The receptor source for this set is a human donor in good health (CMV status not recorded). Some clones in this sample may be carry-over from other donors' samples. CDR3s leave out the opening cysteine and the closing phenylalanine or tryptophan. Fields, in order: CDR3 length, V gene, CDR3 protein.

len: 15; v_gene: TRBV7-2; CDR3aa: ASSVTRATDIPYEQY
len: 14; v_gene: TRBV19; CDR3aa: ASSKSEGSASYEQY
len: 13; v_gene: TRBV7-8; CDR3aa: ASSSPPRTADTQY
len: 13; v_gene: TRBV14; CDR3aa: ASSQGTGAVSPLH
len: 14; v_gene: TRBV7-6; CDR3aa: ASSRLGDKFQETQY
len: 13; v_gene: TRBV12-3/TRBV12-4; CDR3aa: ASSLAPGGKSPLH
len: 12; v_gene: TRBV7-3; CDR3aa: ASSLKKGVDIQY
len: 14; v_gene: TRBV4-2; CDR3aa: ASSQEHQLDWETQY
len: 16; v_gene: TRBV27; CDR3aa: ASSADLLWTGVVNEQF
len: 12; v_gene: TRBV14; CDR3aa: ASSGTANQETQY
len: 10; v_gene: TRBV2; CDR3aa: ASRLTGTSPF
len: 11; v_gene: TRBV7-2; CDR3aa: ASSLDPPYEQY
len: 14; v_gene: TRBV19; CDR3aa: ATRGSLAGVANEQF
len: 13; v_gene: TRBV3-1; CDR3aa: ASSQRAGAWETQY
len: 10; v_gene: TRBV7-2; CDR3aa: ASSSFQETQY
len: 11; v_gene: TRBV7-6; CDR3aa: ASSLRTGNEQY
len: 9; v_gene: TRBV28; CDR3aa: ASSFNYEQY
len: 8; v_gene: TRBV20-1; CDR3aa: SAQPGGPT
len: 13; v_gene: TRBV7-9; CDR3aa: ASSRPTSSTDTQY
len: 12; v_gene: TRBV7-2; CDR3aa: ASSLTRGYTEAF
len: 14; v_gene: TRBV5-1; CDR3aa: ASSFQDRRYTGELF
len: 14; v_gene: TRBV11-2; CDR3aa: ASSLVGPTGANVLT
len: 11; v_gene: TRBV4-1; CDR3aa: ASSRADAYEQY
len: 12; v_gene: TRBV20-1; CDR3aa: SARSRQGDSPLH
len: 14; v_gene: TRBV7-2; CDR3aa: ASSLASGLAGVEQY
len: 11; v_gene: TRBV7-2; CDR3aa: ASSYGTWQPQH
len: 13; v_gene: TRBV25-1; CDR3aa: ASSRLGTTNEKLF
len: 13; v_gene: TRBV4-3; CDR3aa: ASSQGLAGVWEQY
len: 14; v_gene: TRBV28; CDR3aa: ASSLVQVSSYNEQF
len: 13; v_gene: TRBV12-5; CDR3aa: ASGDGTEAVETQY
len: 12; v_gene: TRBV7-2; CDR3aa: ASSTTGYKNIQY
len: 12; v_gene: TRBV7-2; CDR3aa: ASSHRQGGYEQY
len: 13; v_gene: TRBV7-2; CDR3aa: ASSPRGSGSYEQY
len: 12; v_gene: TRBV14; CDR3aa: ASSQFTIYGELF
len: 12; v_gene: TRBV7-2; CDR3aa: ASSLDGGNYEQY
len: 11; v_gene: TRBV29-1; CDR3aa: SVEVRGSYEQY
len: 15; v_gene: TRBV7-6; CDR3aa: ASSLVRGTLSGYGYT
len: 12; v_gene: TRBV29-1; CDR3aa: SVWTGGLTGELF
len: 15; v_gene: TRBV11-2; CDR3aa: ASSTRTGATSTDTQY
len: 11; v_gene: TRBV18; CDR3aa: ASSEKANTEAF
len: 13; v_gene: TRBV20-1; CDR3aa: SARPPGVGNTEAF
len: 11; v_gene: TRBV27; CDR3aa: ASSYRSPYEQY
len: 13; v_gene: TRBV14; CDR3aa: ASSQGGRMNTEAF
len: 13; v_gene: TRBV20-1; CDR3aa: SASPGTRVSYEQY
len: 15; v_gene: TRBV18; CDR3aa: ASSPPGGSSYNSPLH
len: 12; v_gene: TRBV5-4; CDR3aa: ASSLAGGRYEAF
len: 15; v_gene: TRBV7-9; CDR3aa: ASSRGTSGSSYNELF
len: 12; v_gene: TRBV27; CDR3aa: ASGFLGTNTEAF
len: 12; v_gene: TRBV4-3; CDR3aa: ASSQDLSQETQY
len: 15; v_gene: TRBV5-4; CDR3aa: ASSWRASGSLYNEQF
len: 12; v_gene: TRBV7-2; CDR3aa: ASSLGSSDGPQH
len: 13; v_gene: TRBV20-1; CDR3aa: SARDFLSSYNEQF
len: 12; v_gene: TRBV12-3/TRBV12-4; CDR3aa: ASRPRQGTGELF
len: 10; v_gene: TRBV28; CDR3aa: ASTAGTQPQH
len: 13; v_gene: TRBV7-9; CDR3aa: ASSTGTGVHNEQF